The sequence of this TCR beta chain was determined in a study of blood T cell repertoires in COVID-19 (dated by TCRdb to 2018 to 2021). Broadly, across the study: Samples from collaborators originated in the United States, Italy and Spain and spanned both the acute and convalescent phases of COVID-19. Sample metadata almost always included a de-identified subject ID, COVID-19 status, age in years and sex. Deeply sampled blood TCRbeta repertoires from subjects exposed to, actively infected with, or recovered from COVID-19 were included in the dataset. A freely available public database, intended as a resource for researchers studying the immune response to SARS-CoV-2, is where the repertoires were released. The prospective study material was composed of cDNA or gDNA derived from T cells, B-cell-depleted T cells, or PBMCs. Samples came from the ongoing ImmuneRACE study (first 160 participants) plus 1,254 subjects from 6 global collaborators. HLA class I and class II types, where available, came from metadata supplied by the sample provider rather than from assay-based typing.

The paper's findings and limits, for the study overall: The amount of clinical and demographic metadata varied by source and participant and was provided uncurated.

Enrolling through a virtual design, the prospective study's participants ranged in age from roughly 18 to 89 years and lived across 20 to 25 United States geographic areas. Cohort assignment in the prospective study relied on participant-reported clinical history from a screening survey and a study questionnaire. Recovered participants in ImmuneRACE Cohort 3 were defined as having two consecutive negative NP/OP PCR tests, clearance from a healthcare professional, or resolution of symptoms. Each participant in the prospective study had whole blood, serum and a nasopharyngeal or oropharyngeal swab collected by mobile phlebotomists. Additional blood draws and questionnaires over an approximately 2-month period could optionally be provided by prospective study participants. Before DNA extraction, prospective study blood samples were shipped either frozen or at room temperature. CDR1 and CDR2 are drawn from the germline V gene (reference sequence): LNHNV, YYDKDF. A distance of 13 bases separates the germline ends of V and J, which lose 8 bases and 9 bases respectively. The CDR3 runs 11 amino acids, cysteine and phenylalanine included. The sequence is cut down to CDR3 DNA, 33 bases in frame from base 1.

The immunoSEQ Assay, a bias-controlled multiplex PCR, was used to amplify TCRbeta CDR3 regions from genomic DNA. The original methods were these. The number of nucleated cells in each sample was estimated from the amplification of reference gene primers within the assay. Sequence reads were collapsed and filtered to measure the absolute abundance of every unique TCRbeta CDR3 rearrangement. For each sample, productive Simpson clonality was calculated by taking the square root of Simpson's diversity index across productive rearrangements. TCRdb's version of the immuneACCESS table is confined to in-frame rearrangements and falls short of the full clone set. An unresolved V gene accounts for under half of the shortfall where checked; the remainder is of unknown origin. V and J calls and clone size are those listed in that table; D and trimming were worked out from the DNA. This sample is represented by more than 300,000 clones; 88% of them were singletons. The ten top clones hold 0.9% to 1.5% of the sample.

Note on this clone: What this receptor recognizes is not known. No base quality values were provided; no much bigger clone lies one nucleotide off.

The chain was built from TRBV15 and TRBJ2-5, with a tentative D gene TRBD2 over 5 matching bases. Material for sequencing was PBMCs or T cells enriched from blood (not recorded which). The receptor was isolated from a woman younger than 35 who had recovered from COVID-19. The bases read TGTGCCACCTCAACCGGGGTTCCCCAGTACTTC. This encodes CATSTGVPQYF.